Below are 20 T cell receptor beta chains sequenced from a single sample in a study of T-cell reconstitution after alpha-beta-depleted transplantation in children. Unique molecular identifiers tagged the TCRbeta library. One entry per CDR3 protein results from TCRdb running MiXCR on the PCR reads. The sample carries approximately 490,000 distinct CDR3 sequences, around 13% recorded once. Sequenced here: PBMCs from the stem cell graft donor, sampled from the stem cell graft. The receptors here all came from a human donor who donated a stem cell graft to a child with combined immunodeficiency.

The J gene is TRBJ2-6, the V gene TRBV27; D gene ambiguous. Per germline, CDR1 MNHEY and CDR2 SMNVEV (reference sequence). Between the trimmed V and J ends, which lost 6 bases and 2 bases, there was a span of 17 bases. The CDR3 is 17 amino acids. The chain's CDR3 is CASSLLSRQAGANVLTF. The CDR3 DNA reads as TGTGCCAGCAGCCTACTTTCCCGGCAGGCTGGGGCCAACGTCCTGACTTTC. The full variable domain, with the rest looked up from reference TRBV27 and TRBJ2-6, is EAQVTQNPRYLITVTGKKLTVTCSQNMNHEYMSWYRQDPGLGLRQIYYSMNVEVTDKGDVPEGYKVSRKEKRNFPLILESPSPNQTSLYFCASSLLSRQAGANVLTFGAGSRLTVL.

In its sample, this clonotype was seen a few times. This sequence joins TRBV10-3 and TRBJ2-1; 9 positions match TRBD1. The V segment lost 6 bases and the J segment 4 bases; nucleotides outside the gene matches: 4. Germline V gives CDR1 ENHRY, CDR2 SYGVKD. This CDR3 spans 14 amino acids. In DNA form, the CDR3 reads TGTGCCATCAGGACCGGGACAGGGTACAATGAGCAGTTCTTC. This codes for CAIRTGTGYNEQFF.

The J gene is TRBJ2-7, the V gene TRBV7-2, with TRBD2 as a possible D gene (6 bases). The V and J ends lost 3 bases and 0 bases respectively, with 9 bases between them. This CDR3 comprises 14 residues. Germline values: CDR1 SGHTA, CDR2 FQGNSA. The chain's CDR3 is CASSLEGRSYEQYF. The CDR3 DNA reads TGTGCCAGCAGCTTGGAGGGCCGCTCCTACGAGCAGTACTTC.

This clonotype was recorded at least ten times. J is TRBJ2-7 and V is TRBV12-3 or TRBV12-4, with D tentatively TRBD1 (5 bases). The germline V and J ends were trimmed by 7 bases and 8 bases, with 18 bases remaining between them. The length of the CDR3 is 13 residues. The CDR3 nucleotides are TGTGCCAGCAACCTAGGGGCCCAGGGTAAGCAGTACTTC. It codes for CASNLGAQGKQYF.

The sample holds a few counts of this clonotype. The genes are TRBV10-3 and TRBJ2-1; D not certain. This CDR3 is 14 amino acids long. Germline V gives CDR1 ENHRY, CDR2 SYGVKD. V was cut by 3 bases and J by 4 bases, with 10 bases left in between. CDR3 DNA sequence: TGTGCCATCAGTGATATTGCGAGGTACAATGAGCAGTTCTTC. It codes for CAISDIARYNEQFF.

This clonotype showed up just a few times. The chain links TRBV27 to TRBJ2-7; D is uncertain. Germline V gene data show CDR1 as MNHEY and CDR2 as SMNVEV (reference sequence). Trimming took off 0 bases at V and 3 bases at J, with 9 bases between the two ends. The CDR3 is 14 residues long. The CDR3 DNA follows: TGTGCCAGCAGTTTATCCGGGCTATTCTACGAGCAGTACTTC. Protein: CASSLSGLFYEQYF.

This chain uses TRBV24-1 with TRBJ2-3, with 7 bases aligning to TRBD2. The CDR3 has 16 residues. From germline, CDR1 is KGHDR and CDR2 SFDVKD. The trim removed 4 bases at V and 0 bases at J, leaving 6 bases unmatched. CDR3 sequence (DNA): TGTGCCACCAGTGAGTCCGGGGGGATTAGCACAGATACGCAGTATTTT. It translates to CATSESGGISTDTQYF.

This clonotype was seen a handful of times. DNA of the CDR3: TGCAGTGCTAGAGATCCGAGAGTGAACACTGAAGCTTTCTTT. Translation gives CSARDPRVNTEAFF. This rearrangement joins TRBV20-1 to TRBJ1-1; D is undetermined. There are 14 residues in the CDR3. Germline lookup yields CDR1 DFQATT and CDR2 SNEGSKA (reference sequence). V lost 0 bases and J lost 0, with 8 bases in between.

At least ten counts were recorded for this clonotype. CDR3 protein: CASRQTGGTDTQYF. In nucleotides, the CDR3 is TGTGCCAGCAGGCAGACAGGGGGCACAGATACGCAGTATTTT. This chain joins TRBV6-2 or TRBV6-3 and TRBJ2-3, with TRBD1 matching 8 bases. The CDR3 is 14 residues long. Germline CDR1 MNHEY, CDR2 SVGEGT. Trimming removed 6 bases from V and 1 base from J; junction bases left unmatched: 3.

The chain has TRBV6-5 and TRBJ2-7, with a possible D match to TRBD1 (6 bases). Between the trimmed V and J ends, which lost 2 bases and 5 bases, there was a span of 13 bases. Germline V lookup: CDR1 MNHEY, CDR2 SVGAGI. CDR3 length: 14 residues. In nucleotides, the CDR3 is TGTGCCAGCAGTTACCCCCAGGGGCAGGACGAGCAGTACTTC. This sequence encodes CASSYPQGQDEQYF.

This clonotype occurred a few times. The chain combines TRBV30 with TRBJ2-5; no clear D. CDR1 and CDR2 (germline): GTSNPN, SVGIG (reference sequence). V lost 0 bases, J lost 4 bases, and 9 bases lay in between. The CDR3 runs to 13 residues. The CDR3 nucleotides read TGTGCCTGGAGTGTACGTGTTGCAGAGACCCAGTACTTC. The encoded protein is CAWSVRVAETQYF. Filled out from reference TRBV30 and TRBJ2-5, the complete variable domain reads SQTIHQWPATLVQPVGSPLSLECTVEGTSNPNLYWYRQAAGRGLQLLFYSVGIGQISSEVPQNLSASRPQDRQFILSSKKLLLSDSGFYLCAWSVRVAETQYFGPGTRLLVL.

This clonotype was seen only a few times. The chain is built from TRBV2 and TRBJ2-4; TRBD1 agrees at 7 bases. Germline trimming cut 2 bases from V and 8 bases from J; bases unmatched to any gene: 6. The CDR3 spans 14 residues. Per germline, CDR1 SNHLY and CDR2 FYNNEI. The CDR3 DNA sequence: TGTGCCAGCAGTGAAACGAGGGGGCAGGACATTCAGTACTTC. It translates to CASSETRGQDIQYF.

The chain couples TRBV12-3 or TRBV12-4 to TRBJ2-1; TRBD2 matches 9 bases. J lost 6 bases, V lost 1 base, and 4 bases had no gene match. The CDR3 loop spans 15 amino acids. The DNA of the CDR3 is TGTGCCAGCAGTTTAGTTCTAGCGGGAATCAATGAGCAGTTCTTC. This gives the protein CASSLVLAGINEQFF.

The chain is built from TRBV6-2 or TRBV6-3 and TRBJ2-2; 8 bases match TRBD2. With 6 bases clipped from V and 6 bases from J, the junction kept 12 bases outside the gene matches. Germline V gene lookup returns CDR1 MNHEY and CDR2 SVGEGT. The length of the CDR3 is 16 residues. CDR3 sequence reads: CASRLTGTRGSGELFF. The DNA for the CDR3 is TGTGCCAGCAGGCTCACCGGGACTAGGGGTTCCGGGGAGCTGTTTTTT.

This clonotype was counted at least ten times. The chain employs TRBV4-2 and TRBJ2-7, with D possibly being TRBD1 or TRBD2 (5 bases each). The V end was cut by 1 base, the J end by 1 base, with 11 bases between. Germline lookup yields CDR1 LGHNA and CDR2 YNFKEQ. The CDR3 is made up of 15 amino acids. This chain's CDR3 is CASSQVVGESYEQYF. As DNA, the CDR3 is TGTGCCAGCAGCCAAGTGGTGGGGGAATCCTACGAGCAGTACTTC.

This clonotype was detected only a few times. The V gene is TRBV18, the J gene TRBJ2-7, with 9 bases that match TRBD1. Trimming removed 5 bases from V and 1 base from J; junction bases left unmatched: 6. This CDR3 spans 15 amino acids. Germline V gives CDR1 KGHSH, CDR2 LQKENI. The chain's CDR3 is CASSFTGTGSYEQYF. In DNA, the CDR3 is TGTGCCAGCTCATTCACCGGGACAGGGTCCTACGAGCAGTACTTC.

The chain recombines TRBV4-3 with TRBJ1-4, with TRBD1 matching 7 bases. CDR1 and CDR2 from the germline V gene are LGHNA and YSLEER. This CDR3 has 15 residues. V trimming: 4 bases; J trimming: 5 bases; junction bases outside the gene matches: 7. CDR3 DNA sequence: TGCGCCAGCAGCCGCGTGGGACAGCCGAATGAAAAACTGTTTTTT. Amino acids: CASSRVGQPNEKLFF.

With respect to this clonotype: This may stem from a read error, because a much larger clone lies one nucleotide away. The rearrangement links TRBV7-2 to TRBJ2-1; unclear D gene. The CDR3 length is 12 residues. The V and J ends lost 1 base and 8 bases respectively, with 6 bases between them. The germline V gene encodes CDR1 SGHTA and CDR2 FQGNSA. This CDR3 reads CASSLVLYEQFF. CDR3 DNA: TGTGCCAGCAGCTTAGTACTCTATGAGCAGTTCTTC.

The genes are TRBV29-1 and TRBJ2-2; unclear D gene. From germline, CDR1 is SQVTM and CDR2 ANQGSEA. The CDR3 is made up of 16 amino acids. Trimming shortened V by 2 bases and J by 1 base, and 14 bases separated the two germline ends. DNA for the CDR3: TGCAGCGTTGAAAAACGGCCACAAGAGAACACCGGGGAGCTGTTTTTT. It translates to CSVEKRPQENTGELFF.

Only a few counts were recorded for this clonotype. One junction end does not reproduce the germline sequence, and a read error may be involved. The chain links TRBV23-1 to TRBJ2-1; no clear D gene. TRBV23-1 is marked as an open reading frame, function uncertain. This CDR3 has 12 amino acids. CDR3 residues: CASSLNYDEQFF. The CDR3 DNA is TGCGCCAGCAGCCTCAACTACGATGAGCAGTTCTTC.